The sequence of this T cell receptor (beta chain) was determined in a study of T cell responses to AZD1222 COVID-19 vaccine. Findings and limits, study-wide: The donor group comprised mostly white British people and more females; the analysis possibly underestimated clonal diversity. With dominance at 160-218 and 743-854, vaccine-associated CD4 TCRs spanned spike.

Only in-frame clones appear in the TCRdb table, and some are missing; sequencing was by immunoSEQ multiplex PCR. The top ten hold 4.5% to 5.5% of the sample, which has 150,000 or so clones, over 90% seen once. Points on this clone: The target antigen is unknown.

Sequenced here: peripheral blood, sampled on day 0 of AZD1222 vaccination. The TCR sequence derives from an adult in good health.

The CDR3 reads CASSLWGNRVLSTDTQYF. As DNA, the CDR3 is TGCGCCAGCAGCCTGTGGGGCAACCGGGTCCTCAGCACAGATACGCAGTATTTT. The chain has TRBV5-1 and TRBJ2-3, with TRBD1 as a possible D gene (5 bases). The germline V gene encodes CDR1 SGHRS and CDR2 YFSETQ. The CDR3 has 18 amino acids. V lost 4 bases, J lost 0 bases, and 21 bases lay in between.